Shown below are 7 T cell receptor beta chains from a single sample sequenced in a study of cytomegalovirus exposure and HLA in healthy donors. TCRdb's copy holds only in-frame clones and misses some; the assay was immunoSEQ multiplex PCR. The table shows 100,000 to 120,000 clones, with approximately 88% occurring only once. Source material: PBMCs. The receptors stem from a woman in her thirties in good health and CMV-seropositive.

J is TRBJ2-3 and V is TRBV11-2, with D tentatively TRBD2 (5 bases). This CDR3 has 13 residues. Per the germline V gene, CDR1 is SGHAT and CDR2 is FQNNGV. V lost 2 bases to trimming and J lost 6 bases, with 9 bases between them. CDR3 region: CASSLLAGDTQYF. CDR3 nucleotide sequence: TGTGCCAGCAGCTTACTAGCCGGGGATACGCAGTATTTT.

This clone showed up just once. V is TRBV9 and J is TRBJ1-2, with 8 bases fitting TRBD1. The junction had 7 bases not matched to a gene; V was cut back by 5 bases and J by 4 bases. Germline CDR1 reads SGDLS; CDR2 reads YYNGEE. The CDR3 is 14 residues long. CDR3 bases: TGTGCCAGCAGAGACGGACAGGGAGGCTATGGCTACACCTTC. Its protein product is CASRDGQGGYGYTF.

The V gene is TRBV7-9, the J gene TRBJ2-7, with TRBD1 identical over 7 bases. V trimming: 1 base; J trimming: 0 bases; junction bases outside the gene matches: 6. CDR3 length equals 16 residues. The V gene's germline CDR1 is SEHNR and CDR2 FQNEAQ (reference sequence). This chain's CDR3 is CASSLEFGTVSYEQYF. The CDR3 DNA reads as TGTGCCAGCAGCTTAGAGTTTGGGACAGTCTCCTACGAGCAGTACTTC.

V is TRBV9 and J is TRBJ1-1, with D perhaps matching TRBD1 (5 bases). The CDR3 has 13 amino acids. Trimming removed 3 bases at V and 1 base at J, with 7 bases between. Per germline, CDR1 SGDLS and CDR2 YYNGEE. The CDR3: CASSAGKNTEAFF. The DNA for the CDR3 is TGTGCCAGCAGCGCAGGGAAGAACACTGAAGCTTTCTTT.

This rearrangement joins TRBV5-1 to TRBJ2-1, with 14 bases that match TRBD2. V was pared by 4 bases and J by 5 bases, with 2 bases of the junction left unmatched. The germline gives CDR1 SGHRS, CDR2 YFSETQ. The CDR3 runs 15 residues. CDR3 residues: CASSGGLAGDNEQFF. The CDR3 bases are TGCGCCAGCAGCGGGGGACTAGCGGGGGACAATGAGCAGTTCTTC.

This clone was counted once. The chain couples TRBV6-1 to TRBJ1-5; D not resolved. There are 15 residues in the CDR3. Trimming took off 2 bases at V and 4 bases at J, with 12 bases between the two ends. Germline lookup yields CDR1 MNHNS and CDR2 SASEGT. CDR3 DNA: TGTGCCAGCAGTGAATACTTGGAGATAAATCAGCCCCAGCATTTT. Its translation: CASSEYLEINQPQHF.

This clone was seen once. The J gene is TRBJ1-3, the V gene TRBV13; perhaps TRBD1 as D (6 bases). Germline CDR1 and CDR2: PRHDT and FYEKMQ (reference sequence). This CDR3 has 14 residues. Between the trimmed V and J ends, which lost 4 bases and 3 bases, there was a span of 10 bases. CDR3 sequence (DNA): TGTGCCAGCAGCTCTGGGACACTTGGAAACACCATATATTTT. Protein: CASSSGTLGNTIYF.